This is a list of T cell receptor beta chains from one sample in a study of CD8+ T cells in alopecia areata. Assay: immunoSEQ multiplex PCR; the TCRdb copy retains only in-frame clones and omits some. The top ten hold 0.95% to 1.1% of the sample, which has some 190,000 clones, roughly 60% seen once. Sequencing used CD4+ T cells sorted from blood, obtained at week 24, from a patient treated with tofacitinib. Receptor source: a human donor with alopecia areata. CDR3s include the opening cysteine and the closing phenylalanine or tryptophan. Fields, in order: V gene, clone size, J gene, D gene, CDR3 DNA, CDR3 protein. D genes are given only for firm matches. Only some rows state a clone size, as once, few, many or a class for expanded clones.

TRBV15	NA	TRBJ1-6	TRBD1	TGTGCCACCAGCAAAACACTTCAGGGACAGGGGGCCTCCCTCCACTTT	CATSKTLQGQGASLHF
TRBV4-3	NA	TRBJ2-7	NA	TGCGCCAGCAGCCCCCGGCCGGGGGCCCACGAGCAGTACTTC	CASSPRPGAHEQYF
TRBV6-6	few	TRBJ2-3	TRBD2	TGTGCCAGCAGCACCGGGGGGTCGGCGCAGTATTTT	CASSTGGSAQYF
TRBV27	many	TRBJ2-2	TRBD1	TGTGCCAGCAGTTTATCACCGACAGGGTTCCCCGGGGAGCTGTTTTTT	CASSLSPTGFPGELFF
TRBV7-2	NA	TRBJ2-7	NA	TGTGCCAGCAGCTTACAGGGGCAGGGAGGGCAGTACTTC	CASSLQGQGGQYF
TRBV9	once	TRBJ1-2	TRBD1	TGTGCCAGCAGCGTAGCCTCCGGGACAGGCGGCTACACCTTC	CASSVASGTGGYTF
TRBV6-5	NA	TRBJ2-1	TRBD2	TGTGCCAGCAGTTACAGGCGGGAGGGGAATGAGCAGTTCTTC	CASSYRREGNEQFF
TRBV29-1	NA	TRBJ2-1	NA	TGCAGCGTTCTCCCGGCGGGGAATGAGCAGTTCTTC	CSVLPAGNEQFF
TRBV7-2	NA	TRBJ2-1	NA	TGTGCCAGCAGCTTGGGACTGGCTTACAATGAGCAGTTCTTC	CASSLGLAYNEQFF
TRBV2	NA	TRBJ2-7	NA	TGTGCCAGCAGTGCCTTCACAGGGAACGAGCAGTACTTC	CASSAFTGNEQYF
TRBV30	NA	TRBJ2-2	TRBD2	TGTGCCTCACTAGCGGGGTCCGGAACCGGGGAGCTGTTTTTT	CASLAGSGTGELFF
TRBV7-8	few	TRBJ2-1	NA	TGTGCCAGCAGCCCCAGTAAGGGGGATGAGCAGTTCTTC	CASSPSKGDEQFF
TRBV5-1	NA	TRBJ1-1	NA	TGCGCCAGCAGCTTGGAAAGTGGGCTGAAGACTGAAGCTTTCTTT	CASSLESGLKTEAFF
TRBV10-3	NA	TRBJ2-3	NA	TGTGCCATCAGTGAAAGGCGGGGGCCTAGCACAGATACGCAGTATTTT	CAISERRGPSTDTQYF
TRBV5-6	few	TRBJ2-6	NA	TGTGCCAGCAGCCAAGGGGACAAGGGCTCTGGGGCCAACGTCCTGACTTTC	CASSQGDKGSGANVLTF
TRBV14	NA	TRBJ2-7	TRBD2	TGTGCCAGCAGCCCTCGACTAGCGGGGGCTGGAGAGCAGTACTTC	CASSPRLAGAGEQYF
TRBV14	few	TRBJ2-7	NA	TGTGCCAGCAGCCCCTCCTACGAGCAGTACTTC	CASSPSYEQYF
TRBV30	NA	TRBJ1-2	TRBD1	TGTGCCTGGACCCGCGCGACCCTCGGGACAGTCTATGGCTACACCTTC	CAWTRATLGTVYGYTF
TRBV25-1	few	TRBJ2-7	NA	TGTGCCAGCAGTGAAATGGCCGGGCGGGACGAGCAGTACTTC	CASSEMAGRDEQYF
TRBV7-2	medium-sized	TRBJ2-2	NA	TGTGCCAGCAGCCGAAGATCGGCCGGGGAGCTGTTTTTT	CASSRRSAGELFF
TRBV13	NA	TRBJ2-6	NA	TGTGCCAGCAGCTTTCGATCCTCTGGGGCCAACGTCCTGACTTTC	CASSFRSSGANVLTF
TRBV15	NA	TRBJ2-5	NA	TGTGCCACCAGCAGGGGGGACACCTTCCAAGAGACCCAGTACTTC	CATSRGDTFQETQYF
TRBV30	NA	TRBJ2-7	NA	TGTGCCTGGACCTCGGGTGGGGGGTTCACCTACGAGCAGTACTTC	CAWTSGGGFTYEQYF
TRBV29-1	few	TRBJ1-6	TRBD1	TGCAGCGTCGGGGACAGTTCTAATTCACCCCTCCACTTT	CSVGDSSNSPLHF
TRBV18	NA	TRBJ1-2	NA	TGTGCCAGCTCACCATCAGGTTCCTATGGCTACACCTTC	CASSPSGSYGYTF
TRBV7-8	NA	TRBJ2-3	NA	TGTGCCAGCAGCTCCCGGTCGGCAGATACGCAGTATTTT	CASSSRSADTQYF
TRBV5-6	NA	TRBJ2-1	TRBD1	TGTGCCAGCAGTCCTTGGACAGGGGTCAACAATGAGCAGTTCTTC	CASSPWTGVNNEQFF
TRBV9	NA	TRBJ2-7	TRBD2	TGTGCCAGCAGCCCCCAGGGACTAGCGGGAGGCGAGCAGTACTTC	CASSPQGLAGGEQYF
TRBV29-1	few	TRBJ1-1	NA	TGCAGCGTTGAGGTACACTTCAACACTGAAGCTTTCTTT	CSVEVHFNTEAFF
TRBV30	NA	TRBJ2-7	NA	TGTGCCTGGAGTGAGGGATTCTACGAGCAGTACTTC	CAWSEGFYEQYF
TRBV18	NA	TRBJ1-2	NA	TGTGCCAGCTCACCAGGAAGAATAACAGGGATGAGTAACTATGGCTACACCTTC	CASSPGRITGMSNYGYTF
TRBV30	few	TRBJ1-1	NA	TGTGCCTGGGGTAAAGCTTTCTTT	CAWGKAFF
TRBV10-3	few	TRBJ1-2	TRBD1	TGTGCCATCAGTGACGGGACAGAGGGTTATGGCTACACCTTC	CAISDGTEGYGYTF
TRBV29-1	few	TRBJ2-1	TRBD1	TGCAGCGTCCTGGGACAGGGGACGTACAATGAGCAGTTCTTC	CSVLGQGTYNEQFF
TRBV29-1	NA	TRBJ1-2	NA	TGCAGCGCAACGGGTCGACTGATCTATGGCTACACCTTC	CSATGRLIYGYTF
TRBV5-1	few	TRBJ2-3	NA	TGCGCCAGCAGCTTGTTTTCGGCGGCGGTCCCTAGCACAGATACGCAGTATTTT	CASSLFSAAVPSTDTQYF
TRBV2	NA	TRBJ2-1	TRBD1	TGTGCCAGCAACCTGGGACAGGGCGCTTACAATGAGCAGTTCTTC	CASNLGQGAYNEQFF
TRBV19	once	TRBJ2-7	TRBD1	TGTGCCAGTAGCCTACTATATAGAGTACAGGGGGCTTCCTACGAGCAGTACTTC	CASSLLYRVQGASYEQYF
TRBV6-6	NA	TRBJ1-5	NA	TGTGCCAGCAGTTACAGCTCCCAGCCCCAGCATTTT	CASSYSSQPQHF
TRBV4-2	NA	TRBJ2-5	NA	TGTGCCAGCAGCCAAGAAGACAGGCAAGAGACCCAGTACTTC	CASSQEDRQETQYF
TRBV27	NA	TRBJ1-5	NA	TGTGCCAGCAGTTCAGGGAACAATCAGCCCCAGCATTTT	CASSSGNNQPQHF